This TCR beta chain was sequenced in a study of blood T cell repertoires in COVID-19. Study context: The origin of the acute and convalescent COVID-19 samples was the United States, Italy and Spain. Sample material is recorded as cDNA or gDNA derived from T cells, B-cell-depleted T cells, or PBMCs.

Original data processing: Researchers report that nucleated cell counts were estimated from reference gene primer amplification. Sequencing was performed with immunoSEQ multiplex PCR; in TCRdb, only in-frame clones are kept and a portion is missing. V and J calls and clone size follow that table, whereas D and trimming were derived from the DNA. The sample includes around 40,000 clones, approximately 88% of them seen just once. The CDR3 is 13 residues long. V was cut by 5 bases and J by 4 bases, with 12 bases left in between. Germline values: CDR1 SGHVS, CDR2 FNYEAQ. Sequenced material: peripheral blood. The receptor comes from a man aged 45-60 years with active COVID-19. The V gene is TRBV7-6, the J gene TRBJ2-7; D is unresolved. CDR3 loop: CASSAWSGYEQYF. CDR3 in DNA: TGTGCCAGCAGCGCCTGGAGTGGGTACGAGCAGTACTTC.